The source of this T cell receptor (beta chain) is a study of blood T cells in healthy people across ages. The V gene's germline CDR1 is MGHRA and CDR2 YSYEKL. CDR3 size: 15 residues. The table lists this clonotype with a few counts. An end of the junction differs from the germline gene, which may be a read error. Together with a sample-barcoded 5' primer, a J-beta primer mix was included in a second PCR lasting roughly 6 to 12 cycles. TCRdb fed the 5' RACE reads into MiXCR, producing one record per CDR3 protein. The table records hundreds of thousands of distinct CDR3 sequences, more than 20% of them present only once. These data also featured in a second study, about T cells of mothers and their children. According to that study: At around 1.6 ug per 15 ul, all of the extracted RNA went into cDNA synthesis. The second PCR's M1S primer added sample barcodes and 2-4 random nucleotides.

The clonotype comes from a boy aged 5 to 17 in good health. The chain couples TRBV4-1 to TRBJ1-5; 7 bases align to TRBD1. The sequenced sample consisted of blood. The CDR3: CASSQRDSTNQSQHF. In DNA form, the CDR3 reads TGCGCCAGCAGCCAGAGGGACAGCACCAATCAGTCCCAGCATTTT.